This TCR beta chain originates from a study of blood T cells in healthy people across ages. CDR3 size: 15 residues. The V segment lost 5 bases and the J segment 5 bases; nucleotides outside the gene matches: 11. The germline V gene encodes CDR1 MNHEY and CDR2 SMNVEV (reference sequence). Primers used in a second PCR of about 7 to 11 cycles were a sample-barcoded 5' primer and a J-beta primer mix. Via MiXCR, TCRdb re-called the 5' RACE reads, giving one row per CDR3 protein. This sample yields just under 550,000 distinct CDR3 sequences, of which 20% to 30% are seen a single time; just over 8.5% belongs to the top ten. In this sample, this clonotype turned up a few times. This same sample was also part of a study on T cells of mothers and their children.

The chain links TRBV27 to TRBJ2-7, with TRBD1 matching 8 bases. What was sequenced was blood. This TCR came from a boy between 10 and 17 years old in good health. The CDR3 region is CASSHGQGRVDEQYF. In nucleotides, the CDR3 is TGTGCCAGCAGTCACGGACAGGGAAGGGTCGACGAGCAGTACTTC.